This TCR beta chain comes out of a study of shared clonotypes between healthy human individuals. Study outcomes and limitations: An anticipated effect of sequencing depth on clonotype sharing among donors was recognized. Larger estimated richness was generally seen in naive subsets than in memory subsets. Shared clonotypes across all four donors exceeded non-shared ones in generation probability.

CDR3 length: 14 residues. The germline V gene has CDR1 SGHRS and CDR2 YFSETQ. The V end lost 0 bases, the J end lost 3 bases, and 10 bases lay between the germline ends. Researchers divided each subset's genomic DNA evenly across several immunoSEQ plates. TCRdb's table, derived via immunoSEQ multiplex PCR, lists solely in-frame clones and lacks some. The sample lists some 2.3 million clones, 93% occurring once. Of note for this clone: Its antigen is not known.

The sequence came from a man aged 18 to 30 in good health. Some clones in this sample may be carry-over from other donors' samples. Material for sequencing was naive CD4+ T cells from PBMCs. The subset denotes: CD45RA+ positively selected. V is TRBV5-1 and J is TRBJ2-7; D ambiguous. The CDR3, as DNA: TGCGCCAGCAGCTTGGGGCAGTCAGGCTACGAGCAGTACTTC. As protein: CASSLGQSGYEQYF.